Listed below are T cell receptor beta chains from one sample, sequenced in a study of blood T cell repertoires in COVID-19. Data came from immunoSEQ multiplex PCR; TCRdb stores just in-frame clones and leaves some out. The sample holds 250,000 to 300,000 clones, about nine tenths seen once. Sequenced input: peripheral blood. The receptors originated from a woman aged 45-60 years who had recovered from COVID-19. Each CDR3 is given with its conserved first and last residue. D genes are given only for firm matches. Size tells how often a clone was seen (once, few, many) or the class of an expanded clone, and some rows leave it out.

V	J	size	D	CDR3	DNA
TRBV20-1	TRBJ2-1	few	NA	CSASGRDSRGSEQFF	TGCAGTGCTAGTGGTCGGGACTCCCGAGGGAGTGAGCAGTTCTTC
TRBV10-3	TRBJ2-3	NA	TRBD1	CAISEPRTGTDTQYF	TGTGCCATCAGTGAGCCGAGGACAGGGACAGATACGCAGTATTTT
TRBV27	TRBJ1-1	once	NA	CASSAIGGSTEAFF	TGTGCCAGCAGTGCCATAGGAGGAAGCACTGAAGCTTTCTTT
TRBV5-6	TRBJ1-2	few	NA	CASSPGTHYGYTF	TGTGCCAGCAGCCCTGGGACACACTATGGCTACACCTTC
TRBV5-4	TRBJ1-1	NA	NA	CASSLAGGQGEAFF	TGTGCCAGCAGCTTGGCCGGGGGGCAAGGAGAAGCTTTCTTT
TRBV7-9	TRBJ1-2	NA	TRBD1	CASSSDLGGSYGYTF	TGTGCCAGCAGCTCAGATTTAGGGGGCTCCTATGGCTACACCTTC
TRBV7-6	TRBJ2-2	NA	NA	CASSPKGGRTGELFF	TGTGCCAGCAGTCCTAAGGGTGGGAGAACCGGGGAGCTGTTTTTT
TRBV13	TRBJ2-1	NA	TRBD2	CASTMGGRAYNEQFF	TGTGCCAGCACCATGGGCGGGAGGGCTTACAATGAGCAGTTCTTC
TRBV4-1	TRBJ2-1	NA	TRBD2	CASSQGGTSSYNEQFF	TGCGCCAGCAGCCAAGGGGGGACTAGCTCCTACAATGAGCAGTTCTTC
TRBV2	TRBJ2-3	NA	NA	CASSEAYNRAADTQYF	TGTGCCAGCAGTGAAGCGTATAACAGGGCGGCAGATACGCAGTATTTT
TRBV19	TRBJ2-7	NA	TRBD1	CASSDVYGQGVHEQYF	TGTGCCAGTAGCGACGTATATGGCCAGGGGGTCCACGAGCAGTACTTC
TRBV7-2	TRBJ1-2	NA	NA	CASSLNGELANYGYTF	TGTGCCAGCAGCTTAAATGGTGAGCTTGCTAACTATGGCTACACCTTC
TRBV3-1/TRBV3-2	TRBJ1-1	once	TRBD1	CASSQGQENEAFF	TGTGCCAGCAGCCAGGGACAGGAAAATGAAGCTTTCTTT
TRBV28	TRBJ1-1	NA	TRBD1	CASSLWDRGPNEAFF	TGTGCCAGCAGTTTATGGGACAGGGGGCCAAATGAAGCTTTCTTT
TRBV7-9	TRBJ2-1	NA	TRBD2	CASSLVAGGRNEQFF	TGTGCCAGCAGCTTAGTAGCGGGGGGGCGCAATGAGCAGTTCTTC
TRBV30	TRBJ2-1	NA	TRBD2	CAWNIGSPSGYNEQFF	TGTGCCTGGAACATAGGCTCCCCTAGCGGGTACAATGAGCAGTTCTTC
TRBV5-5	TRBJ1-1	NA	TRBD1	CASRATGMGANTEAFF	TGTGCCAGCAGGGCGACAGGGATGGGGGCGAACACTGAAGCTTTCTTT
TRBV30	TRBJ1-3	few	TRBD1	CAWSSGTGGNTIYF	TGTGCCTGGAGTTCCGGGACAGGGGGAAACACCATATATTTT
TRBV10-3	TRBJ2-3	few	TRBD2	CAISGSRLAGADTQYF	TGTGCCATCAGTGGGTCCCGACTAGCGGGAGCAGATACGCAGTATTTT
TRBV7-3	TRBJ1-2	NA	NA	CASSLTARGYGYTF	TGTGCCAGCAGCTTAACGGCCAGGGGCTATGGCTACACCTTC
TRBV6-2/TRBV6-3	TRBJ1-3	NA	NA	CASSYRARRDLGNTIYF	TGTGCCAGCAGTTACCGGGCACGGAGGGACCTCGGAAACACCATATATTTT
TRBV9	TRBJ2-2	NA	NA	CASSVGTEGLGELFF	TGTGCCAGCAGCGTAGGGACAGAGGGTCTCGGGGAGCTGTTTTTT
TRBV6-5	TRBJ1-3	NA	TRBD1	CASSYSTGSSGNTIYF	TGTGCCAGCAGTTATTCGACAGGGTCATCTGGAAACACCATATATTTT